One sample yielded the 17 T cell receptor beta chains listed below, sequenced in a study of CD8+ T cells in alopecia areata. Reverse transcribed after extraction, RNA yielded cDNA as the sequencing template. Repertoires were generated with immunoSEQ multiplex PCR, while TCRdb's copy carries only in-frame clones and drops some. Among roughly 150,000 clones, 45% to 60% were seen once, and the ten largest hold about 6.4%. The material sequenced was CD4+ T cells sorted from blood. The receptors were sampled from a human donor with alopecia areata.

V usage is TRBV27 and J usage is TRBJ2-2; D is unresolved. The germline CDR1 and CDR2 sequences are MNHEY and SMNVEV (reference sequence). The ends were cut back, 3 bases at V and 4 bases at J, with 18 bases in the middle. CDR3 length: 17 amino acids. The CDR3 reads CASSLRITLAGTGELFF. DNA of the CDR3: TGTGCCAGCAGTTTGAGGATTACCCTCGCAGGCACCGGGGAGCTGTTTTTT.

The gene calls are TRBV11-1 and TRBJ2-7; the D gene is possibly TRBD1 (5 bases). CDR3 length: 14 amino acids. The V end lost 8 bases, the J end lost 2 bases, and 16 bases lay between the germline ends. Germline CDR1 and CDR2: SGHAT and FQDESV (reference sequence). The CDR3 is CASAWGGFPYEQYF. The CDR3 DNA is TGTGCCAGCGCTTGGGGCGGTTTCCCCTACGAGCAGTACTTC. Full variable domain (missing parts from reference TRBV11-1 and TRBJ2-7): EAEVAQSPRYKITEKSQAVAFWCDPISGHATLYWYRQILGQGPELLVQFQDESVVDDSQLPKDRFSAERLKGVDSTLKIQPAELGDSAMYLCASAWGGFPYEQYFGPGTRLTVT.

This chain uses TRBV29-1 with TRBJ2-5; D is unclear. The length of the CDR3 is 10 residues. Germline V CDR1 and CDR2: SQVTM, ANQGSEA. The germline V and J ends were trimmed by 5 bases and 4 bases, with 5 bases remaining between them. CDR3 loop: CSVLAETQYF. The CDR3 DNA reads TGCAGCGTTTTAGCAGAGACCCAGTACTTC.

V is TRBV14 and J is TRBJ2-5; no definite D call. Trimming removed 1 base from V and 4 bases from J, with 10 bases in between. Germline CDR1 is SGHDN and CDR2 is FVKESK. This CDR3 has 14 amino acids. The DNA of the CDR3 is TGTGCCAGCAGCCAAGGGAAGCCCCCAGAGACCCAGTACTTC. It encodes CASSQGKPPETQYF.

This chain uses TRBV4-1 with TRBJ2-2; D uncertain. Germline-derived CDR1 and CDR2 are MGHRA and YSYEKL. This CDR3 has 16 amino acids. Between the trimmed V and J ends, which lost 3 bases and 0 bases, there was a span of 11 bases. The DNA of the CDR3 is TGCGCCAGCAGCCAGGAACGGAATACGAACACCGGGGAGCTGTTTTTT. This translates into CASSQERNTNTGELFF.

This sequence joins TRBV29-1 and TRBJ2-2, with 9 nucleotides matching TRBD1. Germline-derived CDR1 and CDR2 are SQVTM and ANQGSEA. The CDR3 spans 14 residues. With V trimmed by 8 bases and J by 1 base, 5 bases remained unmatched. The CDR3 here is CSTRTGENTGELFF. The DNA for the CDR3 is TGCAGCACCCGGACAGGGGAGAACACCGGGGAGCTGTTTTTT.

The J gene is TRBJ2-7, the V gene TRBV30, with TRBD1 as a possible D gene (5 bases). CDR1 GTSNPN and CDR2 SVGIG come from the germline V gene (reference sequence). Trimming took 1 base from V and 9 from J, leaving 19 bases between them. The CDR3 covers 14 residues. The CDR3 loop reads CAWSAPPTVYVQYF. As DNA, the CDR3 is TGTGCCTGGAGTGCCCCCCCGACAGTTTATGTGCAGTACTTC.

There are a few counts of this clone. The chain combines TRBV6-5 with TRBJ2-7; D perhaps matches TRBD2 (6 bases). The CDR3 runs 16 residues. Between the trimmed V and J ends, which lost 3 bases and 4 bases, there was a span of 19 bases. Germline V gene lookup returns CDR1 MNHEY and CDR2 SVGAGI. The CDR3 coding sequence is TGTGCCAGCAGTTATGGATCGGGAGAGCCCCTGTACGAGCAGTACTTC. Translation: CASSYGSGEPLYEQYF.

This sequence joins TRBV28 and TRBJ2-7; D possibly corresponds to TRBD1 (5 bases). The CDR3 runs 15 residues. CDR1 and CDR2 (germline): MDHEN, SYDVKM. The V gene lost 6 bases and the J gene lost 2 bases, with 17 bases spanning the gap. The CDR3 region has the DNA TGTGCCAGCAGCCTGGACCCCAGGGCTCCCTACGAGCAGTACTTC. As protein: CASSLDPRAPYEQYF.

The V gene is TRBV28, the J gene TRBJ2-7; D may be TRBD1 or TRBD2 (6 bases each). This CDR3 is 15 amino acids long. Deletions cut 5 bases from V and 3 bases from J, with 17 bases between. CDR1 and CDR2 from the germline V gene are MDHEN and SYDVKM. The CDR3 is CASSPRRGGLYEQYF. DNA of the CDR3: TGTGCCAGCAGTCCCCGAAGAGGGGGACTCTACGAGCAGTACTTC. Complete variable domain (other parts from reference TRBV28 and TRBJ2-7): DVKVTQSSRYLVKRTGEKVFLECVQDMDHENMFWYRQDPGLGLRLIYFSYDVKMKEKGDIPEGYSVSREKKERFSLILESASTNQTSMYLCASSPRRGGLYEQYFGPGTRLTVT.

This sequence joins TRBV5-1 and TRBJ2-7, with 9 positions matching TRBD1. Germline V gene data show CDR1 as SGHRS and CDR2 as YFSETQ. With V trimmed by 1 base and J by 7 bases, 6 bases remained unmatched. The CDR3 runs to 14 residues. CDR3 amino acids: CASSLKQGASEQYF. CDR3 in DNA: TGCGCCAGCAGCTTGAAACAGGGGGCGTCGGAGCAGTACTTC.

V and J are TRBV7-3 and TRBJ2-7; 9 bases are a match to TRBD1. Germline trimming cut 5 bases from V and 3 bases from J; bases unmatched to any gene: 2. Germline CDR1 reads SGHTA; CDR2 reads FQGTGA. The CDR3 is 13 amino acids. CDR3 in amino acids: CASSPDRGYEQYF. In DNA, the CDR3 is TGTGCCAGCAGCCCGGACAGGGGCTACGAGCAGTACTTC. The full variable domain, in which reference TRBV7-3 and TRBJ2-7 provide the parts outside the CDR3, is GAGVSQTPSNKVTEKGKYVELRCDPISGHTALYWYRQSLGQGPEFLIYFQGTGAADDSGLPNDRFFAVRPEGSVSTLKIQRTERGDSAVYLCASSPDRGYEQYFGPGTRLTVT.

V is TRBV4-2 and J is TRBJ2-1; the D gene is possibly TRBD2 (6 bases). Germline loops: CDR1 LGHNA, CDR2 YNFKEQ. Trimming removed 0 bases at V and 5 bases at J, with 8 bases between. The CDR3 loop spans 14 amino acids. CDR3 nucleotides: TGTGCCAGCAGCCAAGAGGGGGGTCACAATGAGCAGTTCTTC. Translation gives CASSQEGGHNEQFF.

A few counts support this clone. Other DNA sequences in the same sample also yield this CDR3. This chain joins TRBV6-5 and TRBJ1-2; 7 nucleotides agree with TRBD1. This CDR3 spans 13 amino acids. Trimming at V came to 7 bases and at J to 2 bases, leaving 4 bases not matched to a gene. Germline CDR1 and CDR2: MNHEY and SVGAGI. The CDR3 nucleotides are TGTGCCAGCACCCCGGGACAGAACTATGGCTACACCTTC. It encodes CASTPGQNYGYTF.

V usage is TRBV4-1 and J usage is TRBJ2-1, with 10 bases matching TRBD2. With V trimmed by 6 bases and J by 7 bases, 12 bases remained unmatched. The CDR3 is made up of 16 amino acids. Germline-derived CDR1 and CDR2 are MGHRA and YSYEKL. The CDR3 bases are TGCGCCAGCAGACCCTATCTAGCGGGAGAACGGAATGAGCAGTTCTTC. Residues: CASRPYLAGERNEQFF.

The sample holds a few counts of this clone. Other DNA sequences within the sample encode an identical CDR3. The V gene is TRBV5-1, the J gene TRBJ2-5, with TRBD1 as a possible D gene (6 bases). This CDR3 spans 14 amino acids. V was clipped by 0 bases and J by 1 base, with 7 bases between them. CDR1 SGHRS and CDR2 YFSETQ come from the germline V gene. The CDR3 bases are TGCGCCAGCAGCTTGGGACAGGCCCAAGAGACCCAGTACTTC. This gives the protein CASSLGQAQETQYF. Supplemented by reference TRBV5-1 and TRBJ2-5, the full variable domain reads KAGVTQTPRYLIKTRGQQVTLSCSPISGHRSVSWYQQTPGQGLQFLFEYFSETQRNKGNFPGRFSGRQFSNSRSEMNVSTLELGDSALYLCASSLGQAQETQYFGPGTRLLVL.

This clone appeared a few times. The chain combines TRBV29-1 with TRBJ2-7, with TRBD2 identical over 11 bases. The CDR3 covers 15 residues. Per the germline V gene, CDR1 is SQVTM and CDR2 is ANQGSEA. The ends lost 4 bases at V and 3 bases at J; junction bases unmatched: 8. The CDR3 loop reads CSVGPLAGGFYEQYF. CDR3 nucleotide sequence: TGCAGCGTTGGCCCTCTAGCGGGAGGCTTCTACGAGCAGTACTTC.